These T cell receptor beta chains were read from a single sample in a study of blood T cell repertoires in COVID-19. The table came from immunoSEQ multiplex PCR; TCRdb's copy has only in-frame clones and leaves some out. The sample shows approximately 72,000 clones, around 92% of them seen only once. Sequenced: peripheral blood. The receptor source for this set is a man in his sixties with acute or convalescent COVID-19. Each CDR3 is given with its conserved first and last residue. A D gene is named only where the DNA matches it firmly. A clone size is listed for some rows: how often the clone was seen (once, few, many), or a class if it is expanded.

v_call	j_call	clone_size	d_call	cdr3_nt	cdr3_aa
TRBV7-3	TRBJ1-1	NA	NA	TGTGCCAGCAGCTGGGGACAAAACACTGAAGCTTTCTTT	CASSWGQNTEAFF
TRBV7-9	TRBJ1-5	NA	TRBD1	TGTGCCAGCAGCCACGGGACAGAACGGGGTTATAGCAATCAGCCCCAGCATTTT	CASSHGTERGYSNQPQHF
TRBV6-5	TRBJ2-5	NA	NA	TGTGCCAGCAGCCGCTATACCCAAGAGACCCAGTACTTC	CASSRYTQETQYF
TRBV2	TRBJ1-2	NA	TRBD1	TGTGCCAGCAGCGAAAGACAGGGGAATGCCTACACCTTC	CASSERQGNAYTF
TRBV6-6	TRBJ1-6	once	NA	TGTGCCAGCAGTTCGTCCTTCTCCCTACCCCTCCACTTT	CASSSSFSLPLHF
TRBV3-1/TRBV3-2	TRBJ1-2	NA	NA	TGTGCCAGCAGCCAGAAACAGGGTTCTCTCAGGGGCTACACCTTC	CASSQKQGSLRGYTF
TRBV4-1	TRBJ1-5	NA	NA	TGCGCCAGCAGCCAGACCCAGGGGAGGGATCAGCCCCAGCATTTT	CASSQTQGRDQPQHF
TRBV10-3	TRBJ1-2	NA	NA	TGTGCCATCAGTGAGGTTGAGGGCTATGGGTCCGGCTACACCTTC	CAISEVEGYGSGYTF
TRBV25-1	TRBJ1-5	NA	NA	TGTGCCAGCAGTGGAAGGGGGAGCGGAAATCAGCCCCAGCATTTT	CASSGRGSGNQPQHF
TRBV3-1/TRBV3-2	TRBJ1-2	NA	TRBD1	TGTGCCAGCAGCCAAGGAATAGGGGGCGGTGGCTACACCTTC	CASSQGIGGGGYTF
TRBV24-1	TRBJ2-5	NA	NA	TGTGCCACCGGGGCCCTAGGCGCGGGGCCAGGGGAGACCCAGTACTTC	CATGALGAGPGETQYF
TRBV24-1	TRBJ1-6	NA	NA	TGTGCCACCAGTGCCGGGGAGGGGTCACCCCTCCACTTT	CATSAGEGSPLHF
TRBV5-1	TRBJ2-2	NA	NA	TGCGCCAGCAGCGCGTCTGGGGGCGGGCCCACCGGGGAGCTGTTTTTT	CASSASGGGPTGELFF
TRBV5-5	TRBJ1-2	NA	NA	TGTGCCAGCACCACGGGGGGCGTCGTCTATGGCTACACCTTC	CASTTGGVVYGYTF
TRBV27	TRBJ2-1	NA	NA	TGTGCCAGCAAAGGACTGTTATTTCATGAGCAGTTCTTC	CASKGLLFHEQFF
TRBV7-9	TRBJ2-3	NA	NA	TGTGCCAGCAGCTTACGGCGGGGTTCTACAGATACGCAGTATTTT	CASSLRRGSTDTQYF
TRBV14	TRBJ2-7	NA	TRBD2	TGTGCCAGCAGCCTCGGACTAGAAACCTACGAGCAGTACTTC	CASSLGLETYEQYF
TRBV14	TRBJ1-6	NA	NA	TGTGCCAGCAGCCAAGGACTGCGTGAAAATTCACCCCTCCACTTT	CASSQGLRENSPLHF
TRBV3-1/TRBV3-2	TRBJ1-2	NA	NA	TGTGCCAGCAGCCAAGATCTAGCAGTCTCCTATGGCTACACCTTC	CASSQDLAVSYGYTF
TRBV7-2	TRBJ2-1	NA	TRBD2	TGTGCCAGCAGCTTAGCTCGCGGGGGGCCCGAAGAGCAGTTCTTC	CASSLARGGPEEQFF
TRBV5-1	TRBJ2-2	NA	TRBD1	TGCGCCAGCAGCTTCACCCCAGGGGGCTCCACCGGGGAGCTGTTTTTT	CASSFTPGGSTGELFF
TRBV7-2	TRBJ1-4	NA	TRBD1	TGTGCCAGCAGCCGGGGACAGGGCGGTGAAAAACTGTTTTTC	CASSRGQGGEKLFF
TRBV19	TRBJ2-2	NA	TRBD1	TGTGCCAGTACCTCTCCCGGGACAGGGTTCACCGGGGAGCTGTTTTTT	CASTSPGTGFTGELFF
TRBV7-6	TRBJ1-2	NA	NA	TGTGCCAGCAGCTTCCGACTGGCTAGCTATGGCTACACCTTC	CASSFRLASYGYTF